This TCR beta chain was sequenced for a study of long-term antiretroviral therapy in people with HIV. An immunoSEQ assay, version v3.0, was performed at survey level. The data were produced by immunoSEQ multiplex PCR, yet TCRdb's version contains in-frame clones alone and is incomplete. The sample holds over 20,000 clones; around 86% are singletons and the top ten take 20% to 25%. Turning to this clone: Antigen: not known.

Each donor provided at least one pre-ART PBMC sample and at least two post-ART PBMC samples. Study findings and constraints: Nothing was known about ART adherence, viral resistance or changes in therapy. Following ART, diversity rose but still fell short of transplant donor controls. Clones that had undergone expansion before ART dominated the repertoire at all time points.

This CDR3 has 16 amino acids. Germline values: CDR1 MNHNY, CDR2 SVGAGI (reference sequence). V lost 5 bases, J lost 7 bases, and 21 bases lay in between. The chain links TRBV6-6 to TRBJ1-5; D may be TRBD1 (6 bases). The sample here was unsorted PBMCs, taken 0.4 years after starting antiretroviral therapy. The TCR sequence derives from a man aged 45-60 years with HIV. The CDR3 nucleotides are TGTGCCAGCAGTAGTTACATGGGGGGCAGAGTGCAGCCCCAGCATTTT. It encodes CASSSYMGGRVQPQHF.